This T cell receptor (beta chain) emerged from a study of blood T cell repertoires in COVID-19. Turning to the study itself: Italy, Spain and the United States were the sources of the convalescent and acute COVID-19 samples.

In its sample, this clone was seen once. Per the original methods: Estimation of nucleated cell counts was performed using reference gene primer amplification. Clones were sequenced by immunoSEQ multiplex PCR, and TCRdb holds only the in-frame ones, with some missing. V and J calls and clone size follow that table, whereas D and trimming were derived from the DNA. This table has 200,000 or so clones, roughly 90% appearing once. The V and J ends lost 5 bases and 0 bases respectively, with 11 bases between them. Germline V gene lookup returns CDR1 MNHNY and CDR2 SVGAGI (reference sequence). The CDR3 runs to 15 residues.

The chain employs TRBV6-6 and TRBJ1-3, with no clear D. This sequence was found in a woman in her 70s with acute or convalescent COVID-19. What was sequenced was peripheral blood. For the CDR3, the DNA is TGTGCCAGCAGTCTACACGTTAACTCTGGAAACACCATATATTTT. Translated: CASSLHVNSGNTIYF.